The clone carrying this T cell receptor beta chain ranks as medium-sized. After removal of 6 bases from V and 8 bases from J, the junction contained 8 bases not matched to a gene. Germline CDR1 reads LNHNV; CDR2 reads YYDKDF (reference sequence). The CDR3 length is 15 residues. As for treatment: randomized to nivolumab then ipilimumab (arm A) or the reverse (arm B). None of the patients previously received DNA-damaging chemotherapy. The source of the sample is a study of sequential checkpoint blockade in melanoma. Study background: Maintenance nivolumab came after either treatment sequence. TCRβ was sequenced from DNA of 91 pretreatment tumors. Approximately 20 patients had tumor biopsies before treatment and at week 13.

Assay used: immunoSEQ multiplex PCR; TCRdb lists only in-frame clones, some missing. Of about 5,000 clones listed, around 25% are singletons. This TCR derives from a human donor with melanoma. This chain connects TRBV15 to TRBJ2-1, with TRBD2 matching 12 bases. Source: tumor tissue (inferred from file names), taken from a patient given nivolumab and ipilimumab in sequence. For the CDR3, the DNA is TGTGCCACCAGACCGACTAGCGGGAGTGGCTATGAGCAGTTCTTC. This gives the protein CATRPTSGSGYEQFF.